This TCR beta chain comes out of a study of T cells after yellow fever vaccination. J gave up 5 bases and V 5 bases, and 11 bases lay outside the gene matches. The germline V gene has CDR1 SGHTA and CDR2 FQGNSA. CDR3 length equals 15 residues. MiXCR was run by TCRdb on the 5' RACE reads, yielding one entry per CDR3 protein. The sample includes hundreds of thousands of distinct CDR3 sequences, about 19% of them seen just once. This clonotype was obtained from a man between 18 and 29 years old who received the YFV17D yellow fever vaccine. This chain joins TRBV7-2 and TRBJ2-5, with 7 bases aligning to TRBD1. The sequences come from PBMCs, collected before the yellow fever booster vaccination. The CDR3 here is CASSTRQGGGETQYF. CDR3 sequence (DNA): TGTGCCAGCAGCACCCGACAGGGTGGCGGGGAGACCCAGTACTTC.